These 25 T cell receptor beta chains originate from one sample sequenced in a study of spatial heterogeneity in lung cancer. Study-wide points: It was found that expanded intratumoral alpha and beta TCR counts tracked tumor mutation counts.

Via MiXCR, TCRdb re-called the 5' RACE reads, giving one row per CDR3 protein. The sample comprises approximately 3,500 distinct CDR3 sequences, 5% to 6.5% of which are singletons, and 13% rests with the top ten. Time point specified: sample taken at primary tumor resection. No antigens are known for them. The material was lung tumor tissue, obtained at surgery. These receptors all stem from a female donor with early-stage non-small cell lung cancer.

By share, this clonotype ranks as medium-sized. V usage is TRBV18 and J usage is TRBJ2-1, with 7 bases that match TRBD1. This CDR3 is 17 amino acids long. Germline CDR1 is KGHSH and CDR2 is LQKENI. The trim removed 3 bases at V and 3 bases at J, leaving 11 bases unmatched. CDR3 in amino acids: CASSPTWTGPLYNEQFF. The CDR3 region has the DNA TGTGCCAGCTCACCTACTTGGACAGGTCCCCTCTACAATGAGCAGTTCTTC.

By sample share, this clonotype is medium-sized (0.01 to 0.1%). V is TRBV15 and J is TRBJ2-1; D is perhaps TRBD1 or TRBD2 (5 bases each). This CDR3 contains 12 residues. From germline, CDR1 is LNHNV and CDR2 YYDKDF (reference sequence). V lost 8 bases and J 7 bases, leaving 12 bases between the germline ends. The CDR3 here is CATSGPWNEQFF. The CDR3 DNA sequence: TGTGCCACCTCGGGGCCCTGGAATGAGCAGTTCTTC.

This clonotype qualifies as medium-sized. The chain links TRBV2 to TRBJ2-7; 15 positions match TRBD2. The CDR3 runs to 19 residues. Germline CDR1 reads SNHLY; CDR2 reads FYNNEI. Trimming cost V 4 bases and J 0 bases; bases outside gene matches: 10. The CDR3 DNA follows: TGTGCCAGCAGTGCCCGCGGGGGACTAGCGGGGGGCTTCTCCTACGAGCAGTACTTC. Translation gives CASSARGGLAGGFSYEQYF.

With respect to this clonotype: A much larger clone is a single base away; this may be a read error. The CDR3 coding sequence is TGTGTCAGCAGCCACCCGGGGCAGCCCCAGCATTTT. Amino acid sequence: CVSSHPGQPQHF. The chain is built from TRBV7-2 and TRBJ1-5; no reliable D call. There are 12 residues in the CDR3. CDR1 and CDR2 from the germline V gene are SGHTA and FQGNSA.

In its sample, this clonotype ranks as medium-sized. The chain carries TRBV4-2 and TRBJ2-1; the D gene is possibly TRBD2 (5 bases). CDR3 size: 16 residues. Trimming removed 0 bases at V and 4 bases at J, with 13 bases between. From germline, CDR1 is LGHNA and CDR2 YNFKEQ. The CDR3 nucleotides are TGTGCCAGCAGCCAAGATAGAGGACTCTTTTACAATGAGCAGTTCTTC. This codes for CASSQDRGLFYNEQFF.

In its sample, this clonotype ranks as medium-sized (0.01 to 0.1%). The chain carries TRBV3-1 and TRBJ2-6, with a tentative D call TRBD2 (6 bases). The CDR3 length is 15 residues. In germline, CDR1 is LGHDT, CDR2 YNNKEL (reference sequence). V lost 3 bases to trimming and J lost 6 bases, with 12 bases between them. The CDR3 coding sequence is TGTGCCAGCAGCCAGGGGACTGGTCCGGCCAACGTCCTGACTTTC. Its protein product is CASSQGTGPANVLTF.

This clonotype was counted many times. The genes are TRBV7-3 and TRBJ2-1; TRBD2 agrees at 9 bases. The germline gives CDR1 SGHTA, CDR2 FQGTGA. V was clipped by 1 base and J by 5 bases; unmatched bases: 3. The length of the CDR3 is 15 residues. The chain's CDR3 is CASSLMASGNNEQFF. CDR3 sequence (DNA): TGTGCCAGCAGCTTAATGGCTAGCGGGAACAATGAGCAGTTCTTC. The entire variable domain, with the rest obtained from reference TRBV7-3 and TRBJ2-1, is as follows: GAGVSQTPSNKVTEKGKYVELRCDPISGHTALYWYRQSLGQGPEFLIYFQGTGAADDSGLPNDRFFAVRPEGSVSTLKIQRTERGDSAVYLCASSLMASGNNEQFFGPGTRLTVL.

This clonotype was counted only a few times. The chain couples TRBV28 to TRBJ2-1, with 13 positions matching TRBD2. The CDR3 length is 15 residues. Germline values: CDR1 MDHEN, CDR2 SYDVKM. The ends lost 6 bases at V and 8 bases at J; junction bases unmatched: 7. The CDR3 DNA reads as TGTGCCAGCAGACCGACTAGCGGGAGGCGAGATGAGCAGTTCTTC. Encoded protein: CASRPTSGRRDEQFF.

V gene TRBV7-9 combines with J gene TRBJ2-7; no clear D gene. The germline V and J ends were trimmed by 2 bases and 3 bases, with 5 bases remaining between them. CDR3 length: 12 amino acids. CDR1 and CDR2 from the germline V gene are SEHNR and FQNEAQ (reference sequence). The CDR3 nucleotides read TGTGCCAGCAGCTTATTTGTCTACGAGCAGTACTTC. It is translated as CASSLFVYEQYF.

This clonotype is medium-sized in the sample. This chain joins TRBV6-1 and TRBJ1-1, with 7 nucleotides matching TRBD1. This CDR3 spans 13 amino acids. CDR1 is MNHNS and CDR2 is SASEGT in the germline V gene. The V gene end was trimmed by 5 bases and the J gene end by 7 bases; junction bases not matched to a gene: 7. The CDR3 nucleotides read TGTGCCAGCAGTTTTACAGGGGCCGGTGAAGCTTTCTTT. As protein: CASSFTGAGEAFF.

This clonotype was detected ten times or more. The chain links TRBV18 to TRBJ1-1; D remains ambiguous. Per the germline V gene, CDR1 is KGHSH and CDR2 is LQKENI. V was pared by 5 bases and J by 1 base, with 14 bases between. The CDR3 runs to 15 residues. The CDR3 DNA is TGTGCCAGCTCATCGTTAGGACGGGGGAACACTGAAGCTTTCTTT. Translation gives CASSSLGRGNTEAFF.

Concerning this clonotype itself: This sequence may be a read error, since a much larger clone differs from it by one base. The V call is TRBV29-1, the J call TRBJ2-3; no firm D call. The CDR3 covers 11 residues. The V gene's germline CDR1 is SQVTM and CDR2 ANQGSEA. CDR3 residues: CGVEVGTTQYF. DNA for the CDR3: TGCGGCGTTGAGGTGGGCACAACGCAGTATTTT.

This clonotype is termed medium-sized. The rearrangement links TRBV9 to TRBJ2-3; 16 bases align to TRBD2. After removal of 1 base from V and 2 bases from J, the junction contained 4 bases not matched to a gene. Per the germline V gene, CDR1 is SGDLS and CDR2 is YYNGEE. The CDR3 is made up of 18 amino acids. CDR3 residues: CASSVLGLAGGNTDTQYF. As DNA, the CDR3 is TGTGCCAGCAGCGTATTGGGACTAGCGGGAGGGAACACAGATACGCAGTATTTT. The full variable domain, rest sourced from reference TRBV9 and TRBJ2-3, is DSGVTQTPKHLITATGQRVTLRCSPRSGDLSVYWYQQSLDQGLQFLIQYYNGEERAKGNILERFSAQQFPDLHSELNLSSLELGDSALYFCASSVLGLAGGNTDTQYFGPGTRLTVL.

Judged by abundance, this clonotype is medium-sized (0.01 to 0.1%). The chain joins TRBV20-1 to TRBJ2-5; 7 bases agree with TRBD2. Germline CDR1 reads DFQATT; CDR2 reads SNEGSKA (reference sequence). Unmatched junction bases numbered 21, after V lost 0 bases and J lost 5 bases. This CDR3 region has 19 residues. In DNA form, the CDR3 reads TGCAGTGCTAGAGATTGGAGTCTCCTACGGGGGGTTGGAGGGGAGACCCAGTACTTC. Protein sequence: CSARDWSLLRGVGGETQYF.

Judged by abundance, this clonotype is medium-sized. The chain has TRBV20-1 and TRBJ2-1, with D perhaps TRBD1 (5 bases). This CDR3 spans 15 amino acids. Trimming stripped 3 bases from V and 7 bases from J, with 19 bases between. Germline-derived CDR1 and CDR2 are DFQATT and SNEGSKA (reference sequence). The CDR3 DNA follows: TGCAGTGCTAGGTCCTTCACAGGTTCCCAGAATGAGCAGTTCTTC. Its translation is CSARSFTGSQNEQFF.

This clonotype is termed medium-sized. The chain carries TRBV25-1 and TRBJ1-1; 7 bases line up with TRBD1. The CDR3 contains 13 residues. J was trimmed by 8 bases and V by 2 bases; bases with no gene match: 5. The germline gives CDR1 MGHDK, CDR2 SYGVNS. In nucleotides, the CDR3 is TGTGCCAGCAGTGAACAGGGGGTATGGGAAGCTTTCTTT. It specifies CASSEQGVWEAFF.

This clonotype was seen just once. The V call is TRBV7-6, the J call TRBJ1-5, with TRBD1 as a possible D gene (6 bases). This CDR3 contains 14 residues. V gave up 5 bases and J gave up 2 bases, with 10 bases separating them. CDR1 is SGHVS, CDR2 FNYEAQ, per germline. CDR3 region: CASSLGGRNQPQHF. The CDR3 nucleotides are TGTGCCAGCAGCCTAGGGGGGCGCAATCAGCCCCAGCATTTT.

This clonotype is termed medium-sized. The CDR3 is CSARGTPPLYNEQFF. The CDR3 DNA reads as TGCAGTGCTAGAGGGACGCCACCCCTATACAATGAGCAGTTCTTC. This rearrangement joins TRBV20-1 to TRBJ2-1; D is uncertain. The CDR3 sequence is 15 residues long. From germline, CDR1 is DFQATT and CDR2 SNEGSKA (reference sequence). V lost 1 base to trimming and J lost 4 bases, with 14 bases between them.

In this sample, this clonotype is medium-sized. Here the CDR3 DNA reads TGTGCCAGCGGGGAGGGAAACACCGGGGAGCTGTTTTTT. Translating gives CASGEGNTGELFF. The V gene is TRBV2, the J gene TRBJ2-2; 7 bases fit TRBD2. J lost 2 bases, V lost 8 bases, and 2 bases had no gene match. Germline assignment: CDR1 SNHLY and CDR2 FYNNEI. CDR3 length: 13 amino acids.

This clonotype is termed medium-sized (0.01 to 0.1%). The chain links TRBV5-1 to TRBJ2-5; 7 bases fit TRBD2. This CDR3 spans 13 amino acids. Trimming cost V 3 bases and J 5 bases; bases outside gene matches: 4. Germline V lookup: CDR1 SGHRS, CDR2 YFSETQ. The CDR3 nucleotides are TGCGCCAGCAGCTGGGACTATCGTGAGACCCAGTACTTC. Protein product: CASSWDYRETQYF. Complete variable domain (other parts from reference TRBV5-1 and TRBJ2-5): KAGVTQTPRYLIKTRGQQVTLSCSPISGHRSVSWYQQTPGQGLQFLFEYFSETQRNKGNFPGRFSGRQFSNSRSEMNVSTLELGDSALYLCASSWDYRETQYFGPGTRLLVL.

Sample share makes this clonotype medium-sized. V and J are TRBV29-1 and TRBJ1-2, with a possible D match to TRBD1 (6 bases). V lost 5 bases to trimming and J lost 3 bases, with 13 bases between them. Germline V gene lookup returns CDR1 SQVTM and CDR2 ANQGSEA. The CDR3 length is 13 residues. CDR3 sequence: CSVTGRRDYGYTF. The CDR3 bases are TGCAGCGTTACAGGGCGGCGGGACTATGGCTACACCTTC. The variable domain in full, with the rest retrieved from reference TRBV29-1 and TRBJ1-2, is SAVISQKPSRDICQRGTSLTIQCQVDSQVTMMFWYRQQPGQSLTLIATANQGSEATYESGFVIDKFPISRPNLTFSTLTVSNMSPEDSSIYLCSVTGRRDYGYTFGSGTRLTVV.

This clonotype was seen a handful of times. The chain is built from TRBV12-3 or TRBV12-4 and TRBJ1-3; D is unclear. This CDR3 is built from 14 residues. Trimming took off 1 base at V and 0 bases at J, with 4 bases between the two ends. This CDR3 is CASSLGHSGNTIYF. The CDR3 nucleotides are TGTGCCAGCAGTTTAGGACACTCTGGAAACACCATATATTTT.

This clonotype is medium-sized (0.01 to 0.1%) within its sample. The gene calls are TRBV20-1 and TRBJ2-5; 9 bases are a match to TRBD2. The CDR3 is 14 residues long. Germline V lookup: CDR1 DFQATT, CDR2 SNEGSKA (reference sequence). V shed 1 base and J 5 bases; nucleotides not matched to a gene: 5. The CDR3 DNA reads as TGCAGTGCTAGAGCGAATAGCGGGAGTGAGACCCAGTACTTC. It translates to CSARANSGSETQYF.

This clonotype qualifies as medium-sized. The chain combines TRBV29-1 with TRBJ2-3, with TRBD1 identical over 10 bases. V lost 7 bases to trimming and J lost 1 base; unmatched junction nucleotides: 17. The CDR3 runs 18 residues. In germline, CDR1 is SQVTM, CDR2 ANQGSEA. CDR3 protein: CSAATPGQGTVGTDTQYF. For the CDR3, the DNA is TGCAGCGCCGCTACCCCGGGACAGGGGACAGTCGGCACAGATACGCAGTATTTT.

Within the sample, this clonotype is medium-sized. This rearrangement joins TRBV6-1 to TRBJ1-5; D uncertain. V gave up 4 bases and J gave up 5 bases, with 15 bases separating them. The CDR3 is 15 residues long. The germline V gene has CDR1 MNHNS and CDR2 SASEGT. The CDR3 protein is CASSGVVRMDQPQHF. The CDR3 region has the DNA TGTGCCAGCAGTGGAGTGGTAAGGATGGATCAGCCCCAGCATTTT.